This T cell receptor beta chain was documented in a study of cytomegalovirus exposure and HLA in healthy donors. Findings and caveats of the study: Analysis was performed later, and it showed HLA-associated TCR beta chains to be more clonally expanded than equally common others. It was reported that TCR beta sequences correctly inferred the HLA-A and HLA-B alleles for most subjects. Earlier analysis looked at TCR beta V segments, and most were productive about 90% or about 30% of the time. Several of the most significant clusters were apparently associated with common viral pathogens in a later analysis.

60 Vbeta and 13 Jbeta primers were used in PCR. Sequencing used immunoSEQ multiplex PCR; TCRdb keeps in-frame clones, though not all of them. The top ten clones hold around 4% of a sample with about 130,000 clones, about 74% of them seen once. Trimming at V came to 6 bases and at J to 6 bases, leaving 6 bases not matched to a gene. The CDR3 sequence is 14 residues long. Germline CDR1 reads PRHDT; CDR2 reads FYEKMQ (reference sequence). With respect to this clone: Its antigen is not identified.

Sequencing was done on a sample of PBMCs. The V gene is TRBV13, the J gene TRBJ2-1, with 9 bases matching TRBD1. This sequence was found in a man younger than 35 in good health and CMV-seropositive. This CDR3 reads CASRHGTGINEQFF. CDR3 DNA: TGTGCCAGCAGGCACGGGACAGGGATCAATGAGCAGTTCTTC.